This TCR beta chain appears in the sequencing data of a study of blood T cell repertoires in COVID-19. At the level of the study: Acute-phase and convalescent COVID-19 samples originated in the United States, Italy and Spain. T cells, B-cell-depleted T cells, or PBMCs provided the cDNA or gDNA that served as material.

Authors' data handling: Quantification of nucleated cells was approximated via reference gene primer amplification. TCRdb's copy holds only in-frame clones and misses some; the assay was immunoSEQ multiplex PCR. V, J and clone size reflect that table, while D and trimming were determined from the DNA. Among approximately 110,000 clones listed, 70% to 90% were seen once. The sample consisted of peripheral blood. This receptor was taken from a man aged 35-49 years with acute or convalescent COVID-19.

CDR3 amino acids: CATSRETDRHNYGYTF. In DNA, the CDR3 is TGTGCCACCAGCAGAGAAACGGACAGACATAACTATGGCTACACCTTC. This chain links TRBV15 with TRBJ1-2; tentatively, D is TRBD1 (6 bases). With 0 bases removed from V and 1 base from J, the gap between germline ends came to 12 bases. This CDR3 has 16 amino acids. Germline CDR1 LNHNV, CDR2 YYDKDF (reference sequence).